This TCR beta chain was identified during a study of CD8+CD57+ T cells in acquired aplastic anemia. In the study overall: Each DNA sample taken from sorted CD4+ and CD8+ cells came to about 3.4 ug on average.

V dropped 4 bases and J dropped 4; count of bases not matched to a gene: 8. The CDR3 runs to 15 residues. In germline, CDR1 is SGHDN, CDR2 FVKESK. Those patients picked for sequencing had displayed CD8+CD57+ cell expansion on flow cytometry. The patients all had a severe acquired aplastic anemia diagnosis. Patients were treatment-naive when blood was sampled. TCR beta VDJ and CDR3 were profiled, and genomic DNA was the template. TCRdb reprocessed the reads via MiXCR and lists one record per CDR3 protein. The repertoire holds tens of thousands of distinct CDR3 sequences, with under 80% as singletons. The TCR originated in a human donor with aplastic anemia. The sequenced sample was sorted CD4+, CD8+, or CD8+CD57+ T cells (not recorded which) from PBMCs. The chain carries TRBV14 and TRBJ1-2, with TRBD1 matching over 8 bases. CDR3 sequence: CASSRTQGAGYGYTF. The CDR3 DNA reads as TGTGCCAGCAGCCGAACCCAGGGGGCAGGCTATGGCTACACCTTC.